The 5 T cell receptor beta chains presented below share a single source sample, sequenced in a study of CD8+ T cells in alopecia areata. The treatment is: oral pan-JAK inhibitor, 5-10 mg twice daily. Sequencing templates came from extracted RNA that was reverse transcribed into cDNA. Here immunoSEQ multiplex PCR was the method, and the copy in TCRdb shows in-frame clones only, minus some. The table lists 100,000 to 150,000 clones, approximately 60% of them singletons. The input for sequencing was CD4+ T cells sorted from blood, taken at week 4, from a patient treated with tofacitinib. The receptor source for this set is a human donor with alopecia areata.

The V gene is TRBV30, the J gene TRBJ2-6; D is possibly TRBD1 (6 bases). V dropped 2 bases and J dropped 0 bases, with 14 bases sitting between them. This CDR3 has 17 amino acids. The germline V gene has CDR1 GTSNPN and CDR2 SVGIG (reference sequence). The CDR3 DNA reads as TGTGCCTGGAGTTCGGACAGATGGAGCTCTGGGGCCAACGTCCTGACTTTC. This sequence encodes CAWSSDRWSSGANVLTF. The full variable domain, its missing parts supplied by reference TRBV30 and TRBJ2-6, is SQTIHQWPATLVQPVGSPLSLECTVEGTSNPNLYWYRQAAGRGLQLLFYSVGIGQISSEVPQNLSASRPQDRQFILSSKKLLLSDSGFYLCAWSSDRWSSGANVLTFGAGSRLTVL.

The CDR3 DNA reads as TGTGCCAGCAGTTTCTCCGGGGACTATCAGCCCCAGCATTTT. It codes for CASSFSGDYQPQHF. This chain uses TRBV28 with TRBJ1-5; the D gene is possibly TRBD1 (5 bases). Between the trimmed V and J ends, which lost 3 bases and 5 bases, there was a span of 11 bases. CDR1 MDHEN and CDR2 SYDVKM come from the germline V gene. The CDR3 consists of 14 residues.

This clone was seen a few times. The rearrangement joins TRBV5-6 to TRBJ2-1, with 12 bases fitting TRBD1. The V and J ends lost 1 base and 7 bases, in that order; junction bases with no gene match: 6. Germline assignment: CDR1 SGHDT and CDR2 YYEEEE. The CDR3 sequence is 16 residues long. As DNA, the CDR3 is TGTGCCAGCAGCTTGAAGGGACAGGGGGCTCGGAATGAGCAGTTCTTC. The encoded protein is CASSLKGQGARNEQFF.

The CDR3 coding sequence is TGCAGTGCGGGGGACAATTCTGGCTACACCTTC. Its translation: CSAGDNSGYTF. The chain carries TRBV29-1 and TRBJ1-2; maybe TRBD1 (6 bases). The CDR3 is made up of 11 amino acids. Germline-derived CDR1 and CDR2 are SQVTM and ANQGSEA. Full variable domain (remainder filled in from reference TRBV29-1 and TRBJ1-2): SAVISQKPSRDICQRGTSLTIQCQVDSQVTMMFWYRQQPGQSLTLIATANQGSEATYESGFVIDKFPISRPNLTFSTLTVSNMSPEDSSIYLCSAGDNSGYTFGSGTRLTVV.

This clone was found a few times. The chain joins TRBV23-1 to TRBJ1-2; TRBD1 aligns across 7 bases. TRBV23-1 counts as an open reading frame of uncertain function. J was trimmed by 2 bases and V by 4 bases; bases with no gene match: 16. The CDR3 sequence is 18 residues long. In DNA, the CDR3 is TGCGCCAGCAGTCTCCCCCTTCACCAGGGGGAGAGCAACTATGGCTACACCTTC. The encoded protein is CASSLPLHQGESNYGYTF.